The T cell receptor beta chain under discussion was sequenced for a study of regulatory T cells in long-lasting Graves disease. Study conclusions and caveats: Not thyroid tissue but only peripheral blood was studied. Patients with persistent Graves' had lower TCR diversity than newly diagnosed patients. TRBV28 was favored in persistent disease, as were TRBJ1-2 and TRBJ2-5.

Preparation of the TCR library used RNA extracted from PBMCs. Trimming shortened V by 1 base and J by 0 bases, and 11 bases separated the two germline ends. Looked up from germline, CDR1 is LGHNA and CDR2 is YSLEER. CDR3 length: 16 residues. In the case of this clonotype: The antigen remains unidentified.

TCRdb processed the reads anew with MiXCR; each CDR3 protein has one entry. The sample holds about 840 distinct CDR3 sequences, approximately 80% seen once. The receptor comes from a female donor with Graves disease. V and J are TRBV4-3 and TRBJ2-3, with TRBD1 as a possible D gene (6 bases). Sequenced here: peripheral blood mononuclear cells (PBMCs), sampled with antithyroid drug treatment, in newly diagnosed or persistent Graves disease (not recorded which). For the CDR3, the DNA is TGCGCCAGCAGCCAAGGACAGGCTTCTAGCACAGATACGCAGTATTTT. Its protein is CASSQGQASSTDTQYF.